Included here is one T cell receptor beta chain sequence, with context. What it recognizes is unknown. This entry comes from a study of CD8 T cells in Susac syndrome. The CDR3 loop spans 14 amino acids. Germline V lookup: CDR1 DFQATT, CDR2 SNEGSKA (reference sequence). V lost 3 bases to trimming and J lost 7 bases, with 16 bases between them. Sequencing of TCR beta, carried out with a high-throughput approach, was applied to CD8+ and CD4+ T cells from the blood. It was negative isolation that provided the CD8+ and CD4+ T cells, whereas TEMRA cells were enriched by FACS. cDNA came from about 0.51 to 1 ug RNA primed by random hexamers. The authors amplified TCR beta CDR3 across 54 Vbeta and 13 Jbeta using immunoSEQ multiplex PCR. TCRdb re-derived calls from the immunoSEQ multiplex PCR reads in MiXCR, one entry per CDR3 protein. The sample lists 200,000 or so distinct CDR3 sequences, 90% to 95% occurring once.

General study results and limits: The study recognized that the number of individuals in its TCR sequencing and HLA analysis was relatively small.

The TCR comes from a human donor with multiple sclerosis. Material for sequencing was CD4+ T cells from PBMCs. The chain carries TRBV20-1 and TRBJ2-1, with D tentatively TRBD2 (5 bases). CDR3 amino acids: CSASRFFSGNEQFF. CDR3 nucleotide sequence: TGCAGTGCTAGCCGCTTCTTCTCGGGAAATGAGCAGTTCTTC.